A selection of T cell receptor beta chains follows, all from one sample in a study of tumor-infiltrating lymphocytes in primary liver carcinoma. TCRdb reprocessed the multiplex PCR reads via MiXCR and lists one record per CDR3 protein. This repertoire shows some 95,000 distinct CDR3 sequences, approximately 72% found once; its top ten account for 27%. Input material: tumor-adjacent normal liver tissue. Receptors were obtained from a middle-aged man with primary liver carcinoma and hepatitis B virus infection. Each CDR3 is given with its conserved first and last residue.

V	J	CDR3
TRBV28	TRBJ2-7	CASTSGQGAGYEQYF
TRBV20-1	TRBJ2-1	CGAQTSGRATYNEQFF
TRBV28	TRBJ2-2	CASSFYRAGAPNTGELFF
TRBV14	TRBJ2-7	CANSQESSHEQYF
TRBV29-1	TRBJ2-7	CSAEAGTGDNDQYF
TRBV2	TRBJ2-5	CASSERETETQYF
TRBV7-2	TRBJ2-7	CASSLGHTGSYVQYF
TRBV7-8	TRBJ2-7	CASSLGGGLSYEQYF
TRBV4-1	TRBJ2-7	CASSLPSKRAEGVDEQYF
TRBV5-6	TRBJ2-7	CASSLGLVEFQDEQYF
TRBV5-4	TRBJ2-2	CASSSGLAGAYGELFF
TRBV11-2	TRBJ2-1	CACSLAGDEQFF
TRBV6-5	TRBJ1-1	CASRQEVNTEAFF
TRBV12-3/TRBV12-4	TRBJ2-3	CASSRLAGATDTRYF
TRBV29-1	TRBJ1-1	CSLSWTGGLGEAFF
TRBV5-1	TRBJ2-2	CASSLENIGELFF
TRBV30	TRBJ2-2	CVGVSANAGELFF
TRBV4-2	TRBJ2-7	CASSQSPEPSYEQYF
TRBV11-2	TRBJ1-1	CASSCNTNTEASF
TRBV6-6	TRBJ2-7	CASSFLSGQPSYEQYF
TRBV12-3/TRBV12-4	TRBJ2-4	CASSLIPRQGGKNIQYF
TRBV11-3	TRBJ2-3	CASSLAGQPIDTQYF
TRBV7-8	TRBJ2-1	CACSLIGGHEQFF
TRBV4-1	TRBJ2-1	CVSSPRLGPYNEQFF
TRBV7-9	TRBJ2-5	CVSTHGAANTETQYF
TRBV10-3	TRBJ2-3	CAISDNGGTDTQYF
TRBV7-9	TRBJ2-1	CASSLNSGVYNEQFF
TRBV11-2	TRBJ2-1	CAGSLDIRLVMGEQFF
TRBV11-1	TRBJ2-2	CASSLVSANTVELFF
TRBV11-2	TRBJ2-7	CANSASGTRVNEQYF
TRBV18	TRBJ2-4	CASSRTSGLAKNIQYF
TRBV7-3	TRBJ2-2	CASSPRYANTGELFF
TRBV30	TRBJ2-5	CAWSYGEGRETQYF
TRBV10-2	TRBJ2-7	CASTEPRGNEQYF
TRBV11-1	TRBJ2-1	CASSLGLAGEVDNERSF
TRBV11-2	TRBJ2-3	CASSVWADTQYF